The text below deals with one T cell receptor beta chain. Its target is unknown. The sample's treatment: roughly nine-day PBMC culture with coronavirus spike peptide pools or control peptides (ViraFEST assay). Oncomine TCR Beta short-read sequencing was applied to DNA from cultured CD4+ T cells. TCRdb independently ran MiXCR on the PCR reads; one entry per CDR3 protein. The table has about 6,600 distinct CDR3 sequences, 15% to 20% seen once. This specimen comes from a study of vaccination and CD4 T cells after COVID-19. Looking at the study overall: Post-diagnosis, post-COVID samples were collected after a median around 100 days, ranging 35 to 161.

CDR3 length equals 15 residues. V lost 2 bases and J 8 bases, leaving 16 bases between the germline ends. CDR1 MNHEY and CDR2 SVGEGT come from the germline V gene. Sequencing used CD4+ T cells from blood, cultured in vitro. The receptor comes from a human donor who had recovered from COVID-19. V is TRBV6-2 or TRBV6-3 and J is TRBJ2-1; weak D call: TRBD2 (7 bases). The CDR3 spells CASSYGGGPFDEQFF. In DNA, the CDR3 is TGTGCCAGCAGTTACGGGGGGGGGCCTTTTGATGAGCAGTTCTTC.